A selection of T cell receptor beta chains follows, all from one sample in a study of blood T cell repertoires in COVID-19. Generated by immunoSEQ multiplex PCR, the TCRdb table keeps only in-frame clones and is missing some. The data contain fewer than 200,000 clones, 79% of them singletons. The specimen sequenced was PBMCs or T cells enriched from blood (not recorded which). Receptors originate from an older woman in a cohort exposed to, infected with or recovered from COVID-19 (not recorded which). Both conserved end residues are part of each CDR3. Each record gives: V gene, clone size, CDR3 protein. Not every row has a clone size; where given, it reads once, few, many or a size class.

v_call: TRBV7-3
clone_size: few
cdr3_aa: CASSLTGGNTEAFF

v_call: TRBV28
clone_size: -
cdr3_aa: CATYLGVLYGYTF

v_call: TRBV28
clone_size: -
cdr3_aa: CASSLGQVEAFF

v_call: TRBV18
clone_size: few
cdr3_aa: CASSSQGLADYGYTF

v_call: TRBV11-3
clone_size: -
cdr3_aa: CASSWGGTNTGELFF

v_call: TRBV18
clone_size: -
cdr3_aa: CASSPLDSSNQPQHF

v_call: TRBV19
clone_size: -
cdr3_aa: CASSMTSGTGYEQYF

v_call: TRBV7-2
clone_size: -
cdr3_aa: CASSKGATAMRGYTF

v_call: TRBV6-6
clone_size: -
cdr3_aa: CASKVAVVGSYEQYF

v_call: TRBV29-1
clone_size: -
cdr3_aa: CSVASGISYEQYF

v_call: TRBV18
clone_size: -
cdr3_aa: CASSPLGGRKETQYF

v_call: TRBV12-5
clone_size: -
cdr3_aa: CASGWETDTQYF

v_call: TRBV28
clone_size: few
cdr3_aa: CASRGTDNYGYTF

v_call: TRBV4-1
clone_size: -
cdr3_aa: CASSQNRDIAYEQYF

v_call: TRBV27
clone_size: once
cdr3_aa: CASSLRQSYEQYF

v_call: TRBV7-3
clone_size: -
cdr3_aa: CASSPAGTIPYEQYF

v_call: TRBV7-8
clone_size: -
cdr3_aa: CASSRGWNEKLFF

v_call: TRBV11-3
clone_size: -
cdr3_aa: CASSLEGYYNEQFF

v_call: TRBV11-2
clone_size: -
cdr3_aa: CASSLSYTGELFF

v_call: TRBV28
clone_size: few
cdr3_aa: CASSFSSGANVLTF

v_call: TRBV11-3
clone_size: -
cdr3_aa: CASSLRAGTPNTGELFF

v_call: TRBV5-6
clone_size: -
cdr3_aa: CASSLPPGEASYEQYF

v_call: TRBV29-1
clone_size: -
cdr3_aa: CSVERTGGSNYGYTF

v_call: TRBV10-2
clone_size: -
cdr3_aa: CASRDRNTEAFF

v_call: TRBV12-5
clone_size: -
cdr3_aa: CASGLVSVNEQFF

v_call: TRBV28
clone_size: -
cdr3_aa: CASSPTGYSNQPQHF

v_call: TRBV18
clone_size: -
cdr3_aa: CASSPRDRVRLVEQFF

v_call: TRBV19
clone_size: -
cdr3_aa: CDTGGNGYTF

v_call: TRBV19
clone_size: -
cdr3_aa: CASRDRGGLGAAFF

v_call: TRBV11-1
clone_size: once
cdr3_aa: CASSRGLSDEQYF

v_call: TRBV12-3/TRBV12-4
clone_size: -
cdr3_aa: CASSLTVNTEAFF

v_call: TRBV2
clone_size: -
cdr3_aa: CASMETGGWQPQHF

v_call: TRBV11-1
clone_size: -
cdr3_aa: CASSLDVQYF

v_call: TRBV14
clone_size: -
cdr3_aa: CASSQARGRGYNEQFF

v_call: TRBV28
clone_size: -
cdr3_aa: CASSSPGVGDEQYF

v_call: TRBV9
clone_size: -
cdr3_aa: CASSVGTGGRDTQYF

v_call: TRBV18
clone_size: -
cdr3_aa: CASSPWGSNEQFF

v_call: TRBV6-2/TRBV6-3
clone_size: -
cdr3_aa: CASSLPNNEQFF

v_call: TRBV28
clone_size: -
cdr3_aa: CASSPHLAGQKEKLFF

v_call: TRBV27
clone_size: -
cdr3_aa: CASRLGQGFRSPLHF

v_call: TRBV5-1
clone_size: few
cdr3_aa: CASSQDTEAFF